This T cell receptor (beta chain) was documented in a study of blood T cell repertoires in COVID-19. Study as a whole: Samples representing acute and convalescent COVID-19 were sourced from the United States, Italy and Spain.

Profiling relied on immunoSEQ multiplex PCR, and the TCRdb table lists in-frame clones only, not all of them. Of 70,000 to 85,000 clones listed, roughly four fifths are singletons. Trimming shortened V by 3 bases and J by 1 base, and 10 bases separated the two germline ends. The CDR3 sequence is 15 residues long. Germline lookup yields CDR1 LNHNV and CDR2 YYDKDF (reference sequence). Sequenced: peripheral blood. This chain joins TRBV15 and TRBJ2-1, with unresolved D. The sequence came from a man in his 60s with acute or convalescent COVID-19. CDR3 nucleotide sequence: TGTGCCACCAGCAGGCCCCCGGTGTCCTACAATGAGCAGTTCTTC. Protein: CATSRPPVSYNEQFF.